This T cell receptor beta chain was recorded in a study of shared clonotypes between healthy human individuals. Of note for this clone: Its antigen is not known.

Some clones are missing from TCRdb's copy, which holds only in-frame ones; the method was immunoSEQ multiplex PCR. This sample carries some 470,000 clones, 76% of them seen once, and the ten largest clones take approximately 12%. Study-wide findings and caveats: Genetic and exposure-history diversity was limited by the small donor number.

Donation came from healthy HIV-negative adults that had no recent acute infections or vaccinations. Donors were Caucasian adults residing in Nashville, Tennessee, USA. Germline V lookup: CDR1 SGHVS, CDR2 FQNEAQ. Trimming removed 2 bases from V and 5 bases from J, with 18 bases in between. This CDR3 contains 16 residues. The sample was PBMCs. The clonotype comes from a woman in her thirties or forties in good health. Some clones in this sample may be carry-over from other donors' samples. The chain carries TRBV7-8 and TRBJ2-5; no clear D. CDR3 amino acids: CASSLSRIYVGETQYF. As DNA, the CDR3 is TGTGCCAGCAGCTTATCAAGGATATATGTAGGGGAGACCCAGTACTTC.